A selection of T cell receptor beta chains follows, all from one sample in a study of T cell repertoires in cytomegalovirus infection. TCRdb used MiXCR to reprocess the reads, holding one entry per CDR3 protein. Seen here are around 310,000 distinct CDR3 sequences, 17% observed once, and the top ten hold 12%. The sample was PBMCs. All receptors derive from a human donor in good health (CMV status not recorded). Some clones in this sample may be carry-over from other donors' samples. Each CDR3 is given with its conserved first and last residue. The D gene is left open where the match is weak. The size of a clone is reported for some rows only, either as once, few or many, or as a class for expanded clones.

length,V,D,J,size,DNA,CDR3
16,TRBV24-1,TRBD1,TRBJ2-7,many,TGTGCCACCAGTGGCCCCGGAGGGACAGGGACCCACGAGCAGTACTTC,CATSGPGGTGTHEQYF
14,TRBV10-3,-,TRBJ2-3,many,TGTGCCATTTCGGGGTCAGGGGGCACAGATACGCAGTATTTT,CAISGSGGTDTQYF
12,TRBV27,-,TRBJ2-1,-,TGTGCCAGCAGTCCGACAGTGTATGAGCAGTTCTTC,CASSPTVYEQFF
16,TRBV28,TRBD1,TRBJ2-3,few,TGTGCCAGCAGTTTAAACGGCAGGGGGCCTAGAGATACGCAGTATTTT,CASSLNGRGPRDTQYF
17,TRBV20-1,TRBD1,TRBJ1-5,-,TGCAGTGCAGAAGACAGGGGGCTTCTCTTTAGCAATCAGCCCCAGCATTTT,CSAEDRGLLFSNQPQHF
17,TRBV20-1,TRBD1,TRBJ1-2,few,TGCAGTGCTAGGCCCCCGTCCGGACAGGGGGCGGGCTATGGCTACACCTTC,CSARPPSGQGAGYGYTF
16,TRBV28,TRBD1,TRBJ1-1,-,TGTGCCAGCAGTCTTGGGACAGGGCCCATGAACACTGAAGCTTTCTTT,CASSLGTGPMNTEAFF
13,TRBV7-2,TRBD1,TRBJ2-4,many,TGTGCCAGCAGCTTCGTACAGGGGAACATTCAGTACTTC,CASSFVQGNIQYF
17,TRBV6-6,TRBD2,TRBJ2-3,-,TGTGCCAGCAGTTACCCCGCAAGCGGGGGGGCAACAGATACGCAGTATTTT,CASSYPASGGATDTQYF
15,TRBV28,-,TRBJ1-1,many,TGTGCCAGCAGTTCCCCCGGGGGGCCGAACACTGAAGCTTTCTTT,CASSSPGGPNTEAFF
14,TRBV28,-,TRBJ2-6,many,TGTGCCACAGGGAGAGGATCTGGGGCCAACGTCCTGACTTTC,CATGRGSGANVLTF
15,TRBV7-9,TRBD1,TRBJ1-4,many,TGTGCCAGCAGCTTACTTCAGGGGGCACTGGAAAAACTGTTTTTT,CASSLLQGALEKLFF
17,TRBV6-2/TRBV6-3,TRBD1,TRBJ2-6,-,TGTGCCAGCAACCGGGACAGGGGTTCGGATGGGGCCAACGTCCTGACTTTC,CASNRDRGSDGANVLTF
16,TRBV6-5,TRBD1,TRBJ2-3,few,TGTGCCAGCAGCCCTATTACAGGGGGCGACGCAGATACGCAGTATTTT,CASSPITGGDADTQYF
14,TRBV20-1,TRBD1,TRBJ1-5,many,TGCAGTGCTTGGACAGGGTCTGGCAATCAGCCCCAGCATTTT,CSAWTGSGNQPQHF
15,TRBV7-2,-,TRBJ1-4,many,TGTGCCAGCAGCTTGGGGGCCCGGGCCGTGGAAAAACTGTTTTTT,CASSLGARAVEKLFF
13,TRBV7-9,-,TRBJ2-2,-,TGTGCCAGCAGCTCCGACAGGAACCGGGAGCTGTTTTTT,CASSSDRNRELFF
13,TRBV4-3,-,TRBJ1-3,-,TGCGCCAGCAGCCAAGATCTCCAGGGCACCATATATTTT,CASSQDLQGTIYF
15,TRBV7-2,-,TRBJ2-1,many,TGTGCCAGCAGCGCCGGCGGGGTAGCTTACAATGAGCAGTTCTTC,CASSAGGVAYNEQFF
14,TRBV20-1,-,TRBJ1-1,-,TGCAGTGCCTGGGGCCATCAGGGTGGAACTGAAGCTTTCTTT,CSAWGHQGGTEAFF
13,TRBV12-5,TRBD1,TRBJ2-3,many,TGTGCTAGTGGTTTGGTACCGACAGGGGGCATAGATTTT,CASGLVPTGGIDF
13,TRBV4-1,-,TRBJ2-1,once,TGCGCCAGCAGCCACGAGCAGGGGAATGAGCAGTTCTTC,CASSHEQGNEQFF
16,TRBV28,-,TRBJ1-5,few,TGTGCCAGCAGTTTGTACACAGGGAATAGCAATCAGCCCCAGCATTTT,CASSLYTGNSNQPQHF
17,TRBV4-1,-,TRBJ1-5,few,TGCGCCAGCAGCCAAGAAGAAGCCGGCGTCGGGGGCCAGCCCCAGCATTTT,CASSQEEAGVGGQPQHF
12,TRBV20-1,-,TRBJ2-7,-,TGCAGTGCTAGAGGGAGTGGTTACGAGCAGTACTTC,CSARGSGYEQYF
20,TRBV28,-,TRBJ1-2,-,TGTGCCAGCAGTTATACGACTTGGAGGGCAGGGGCTACCAAAAACTATGGCTACACCTTC,CASSYTTWRAGATKNYGYTF
13,TRBV7-2,-,TRBJ1-1,many,TGTGCCAGCAGCCCAACGAGGGACACTGAAGCTTTCTTT,CASSPTRDTEAFF